Listed here are 6 T cell receptor beta chains from one sample, sequenced in a study of blood T cell repertoires in COVID-19. Profiling relied on immunoSEQ multiplex PCR, and the TCRdb table lists in-frame clones only, not all of them. Among some 200,000 clones, more than 75% were seen once, and the ten largest hold approximately 5.6%. The source material was peripheral blood. All receptors come from a man in his forties with active or convalescent COVID-19.

The genes are TRBV30 and TRBJ1-6; the match to TRBD1 covers 9 bases. The ends lost 3 bases at V and 5 bases at J; junction bases unmatched: 5. This CDR3 comprises 15 residues. Germline assignment: CDR1 GTSNPN and CDR2 SVGIG (reference sequence). The CDR3 reads CAWRRDRVNNSPLHF. The CDR3 DNA sequence: TGTGCCTGGAGACGGGACAGGGTTAATAATTCACCCCTCCACTTT.

The chain uses TRBV7-9 and TRBJ1-2; tentatively, D is TRBD1 (6 bases). CDR1 and CDR2 (germline): SEHNR, FQNEAQ (reference sequence). The CDR3 is made up of 13 amino acids. Deletions cut 5 bases from V and 6 bases from J, with 13 bases between. CDR3 region: CASSGQKADGYTF. CDR3 in DNA: TGTGCCAGCAGCGGACAGAAAGCAGATGGCTACACCTTC.

The gene calls are TRBV7-3 and TRBJ2-1; D possibly corresponds to TRBD1 (6 bases). The CDR3 is made up of 13 amino acids. V shed 5 bases and J shed 6 bases, with 11 bases lying between them. Germline V gene sequence: CDR1 SGHTA, CDR2 FQGTGA. The DNA of the CDR3 is TGTGCCAGCAGCCCCCAGGACAGCAATGAGCAGTTCTTC. This sequence encodes CASSPQDSNEQFF.

The genes are TRBV5-1 and TRBJ1-1; D is uncertain. Deletions cut 0 bases from V and 2 bases from J, with 8 bases between. CDR3 length: 14 residues. The germline CDR1 and CDR2 sequences are SGHRS and YFSETQ. The CDR3 nucleotides read TGCGCCAGCAGCTTGGCGGGTCCAAACACTGAAGCTTTCTTT. Protein product: CASSLAGPNTEAFF.

The V and J genes are TRBV15 and TRBJ2-1; 9 bases fit TRBD1. The CDR3 covers 15 residues. From germline, CDR1 is LNHNV and CDR2 YYDKDF (reference sequence). Unmatched junction bases numbered 7, after V lost 2 bases and J lost 8 bases. CDR3 sequence: CATSRPRTGADEQFF. The CDR3 DNA reads as TGTGCCACCAGCAGACCGAGGACAGGGGCAGATGAGCAGTTCTTC.

This chain uses TRBV10-3 with TRBJ2-1, with 9 positions matching TRBD1. V lost 5 bases, J lost 9 bases, and 8 bases stayed unmatched. The CDR3 contains 14 residues. Germline values: CDR1 ENHRY, CDR2 SYGVKD. DNA for the CDR3: TGTGCCATCAGTCTTCTAGGACAGGGGAGTGAGCAGTTCTTC. It specifies CAISLLGQGSEQFF.